This is a list of T cell receptor beta chains from one sample in a study of beta chain features in type 1 diabetes. The method was immunoSEQ multiplex PCR; TCRdb's version includes in-frame clones alone and lacks a portion of them. This sample has around 280,000 clones, with 15% found just once. Material for sequencing was naive CD4+ T cells from blood. Receptor source: a man aged 18 to 30 with type 1 diabetes. Both conserved end residues are part of each CDR3.

V	CDR3
TRBV11-2	CASRVPGQGSYNEQFF
TRBV29-1	CSVETLGQNTEAFF
TRBV5-1	CASSPDGVLNQPQHF
TRBV7-2	CASSLTGGTEAFF
TRBV30	CAWTVNYGYTF
TRBV27	CASSSHRENEAFF
TRBV13	CASSLRGSPLHF
TRBV5-1	CASSFQQGPGANVLTF
TRBV9	CASSVERGGYTF
TRBV7-2	CASRRTSGGSTDTQYF
TRBV2	CASSDQGGYTEAFF
TRBV7-2	CASSPQLNTGELFF
TRBV9	CASSSEGVTDTQYF
TRBV5-1	CASSARLAGGPKTAGELFF
TRBV6-6	CASSYSTVYEQYF
TRBV7-6	CASSLGGDGEAFF
TRBV25-1	CASSGSAETQYF
TRBV4-1	CASSPSRGNTEAFF
TRBV9	CASSPGQGETQYF
TRBV5-1	CASSSWDRTYEQYF
TRBV7-2	CASFKRAGLGNEQFF
TRBV5-4	CASSGDPGLAKDTQYF
TRBV28	CASSFRVKGGVLGEQYF
TRBV5-4	CASSRAGSTGELFF
TRBV25-1	CASSEPGTGNTEAFF
TRBV6-1	CAGRLGQGGSYEQYF
TRBV30	CAWSGELGSYNSPLHF
TRBV20-1	CSAHTGNIQYF
TRBV29-1	CSVAGGEGTGELFF
TRBV19	CASSIDGGRGEQFF
TRBV9	CASSVGGGNQPQHF
TRBV6-4	CASSESQTNSPLHF
TRBV12-5	CASALILGQNTEAFF
TRBV18	CASSRPGGAESVYGYTF
TRBV30	CAWGGYPSYEQYF
TRBV5-1	CASSPGTGLGQPQHF
TRBV15	CATSTGEGIPVGGYGYTF
TRBV27	CASSGGATNEKLFF
TRBV4-3	CASSQDPGDTYNEQFF
TRBV10-3	CAISGPSYEQYF
TRBV5-1	CASSSPSGNYNEQFF
TRBV9	CASSVRGTGGVDTQYF
TRBV10-1	CASSVLAGALPGTQYF
TRBV6-5	CASAWRKTGNPQHF
TRBV6-6	CASPQDPRTQYEQFF
TRBV29-1	CSVPWGGANYGYTF
TRBV7-9	CASLLYRGSGNGADTQYF
TRBV27	CASSLSGNQPQHF
TRBV5-1	CASSPRTGGIEGLFF
TRBV7-6	CASQGGLNTEAFF
TRBV23-1	CASSQYRDMFDTQYF
TRBV30	CAWKGLAGVSEQFF
TRBV9	CASSAEGRMGWTEAFF
TRBV30	CAWSAGRGGRETQYF
TRBV7-9	CASSLGQQETQYF
TRBV7-9	CASSQFFATNEKLFF
TRBV5-1	CASSNPDLTSGKFF